This record looks at one T cell receptor beta chain sequence and its context. The target antigen is unknown. The sample comes from a study of T cell repertoires in cytomegalovirus infection. Study-level information: Public TCR beta signatures were indicative of both CMV infection and a matching HLA type. General study points: Cumulative frequency of public TCR beta families picked out carriers of CMV plus the relevant HLA. It was HLA-C-restricted CMV-specific TCR beta clonotypes that dominated the response ex vivo.

Each CDR3 protein is one row after TCRdb ran MiXCR on the reads. The sample lists about 300,000 distinct CDR3 sequences, about 8.8% occurring once. CDR3 length: 9 amino acids. V was cut by 8 bases and J by 10 bases, with 5 bases left in between. The germline gives CDR1 KGHDR, CDR2 SFDVKD. Sequencing used PBMCs. The clonotype comes from a human donor in good health (CMV status not recorded). Some clones in this sample may be carry-over from other donors' samples. The chain recombines TRBV24-1 with TRBJ2-1, with D unresolved. The CDR3 reads CATTEEQFF. CDR3 DNA: TGTGCCACCACGGAGGAGCAGTTCTTC.